One and the same sample provided the 24 T cell receptor beta chains below, sequenced in a study of CD8 T cells in Susac syndrome. After extraction with the RNeasy kit, about 0.45 to 1 ug of the RNA was reverse transcribed using random hexamers. In TCRdb, the immunoSEQ multiplex PCR reads were re-called with MiXCR into one record per CDR3 protein. This table has under 200,000 distinct CDR3 sequences, approximately 96% appearing once. The sequenced sample was CD8+ T cells from PBMCs. The receptor set was obtained from a human donor with multiple sclerosis.

V and J are TRBV29-1 and TRBJ1-1; TRBD1 might be the D (5 bases). CDR3 length equals 14 residues. CDR1 and CDR2 (germline): SQVTM, ANQGSEA. The ends were cut back, 8 bases at V and 1 base at J, with 17 bases in the middle. The CDR3 region has the DNA TGCAGCTCCCTTGGGGGGTTCGCGAACACTGAAGCTTTCTTT. Encoded protein: CSSLGGFANTEAFF.

This rearrangement joins TRBV7-6 to TRBJ2-3, with D possibly called TRBD1 or TRBD2 (5 bases each). Trimming left V 4 bases short and J 6 bases short, with 11 bases between. Per the germline V gene, CDR1 is SGHVS and CDR2 is FNYEAQ. This CDR3 region has 13 residues. CDR3 sequence: CASSYGTGDTQYF. In nucleotides, the CDR3 is TGTGCCAGCAGCTACGGGACGGGGGATACGCAGTATTTT. The full variable domain, rest sourced from reference TRBV7-6 and TRBJ2-3, is GAGVSQSPRYKVTKRGQDVALRCDPISGHVSLYWYRQALGQGPEFLTYFNYEAQQDKSGLPNDRFSAERPEGSISTLTIQRTEQRDSAMYRCASSYGTGDTQYFGPGTRLTVL.

The CDR3 DNA follows: TGTGCCAGCAGCCCCTTAGCTGGGTGGTCAGATACGCAGTATTTT. Encoded protein: CASSPLAGWSDTQYF. V usage is TRBV7-9 and J usage is TRBJ2-3; D gene ambiguous. Trimming pared 5 bases from V and 4 bases from J, leaving 16 bases between. Germline assignment: CDR1 SEHNR and CDR2 FQNEAQ (reference sequence). This CDR3 has 15 amino acids. Complete variable domain (other parts from reference TRBV7-9 and TRBJ2-3): DTGVSQNPRHKITKRGQNVTFRCDPISEHNRLYWYRQTLGQGPEFLTYFQNEAQLEKSRLLSDRFSAERPKGSFSTLEIQRTEQGDSAMYLCASSPLAGWSDTQYFGPGTRLTVL.

The chain uses TRBV2 and TRBJ2-1; TRBD1 matches 10 bases. Germline loops: CDR1 SNHLY, CDR2 FYNNEI. Germline trimming cut 10 bases from V and 6 bases from J; bases unmatched to any gene: 6. CDR3 length equals 13 residues. CDR3 protein: CATRRTGGNEQFF. The CDR3, as DNA: TGTGCCACCCGCAGGACAGGGGGCAATGAGCAGTTCTTC.

This clonotype came up once. The genes are TRBV15 and TRBJ2-1; 9 positions agree with TRBD1. The J segment lost 7 bases and the V segment lost 5 bases, leaving 12 bases of the junction unmatched. Germline CDR1 is LNHNV and CDR2 is YYDKDF (reference sequence). The CDR3 is made up of 16 amino acids. CDR3 sequence reads: CATSVPLGTGRNEQFF. Written as DNA, the CDR3 is TGTGCCACCAGCGTACCCCTCGGGACAGGGAGGAATGAGCAGTTCTTC.

The CDR3 region is CSARDNREVHYGYTF. For the CDR3, the DNA is TGCAGTGCTAGAGATAATAGGGAGGTACACTATGGCTACACCTTC. The chain couples TRBV20-1 to TRBJ1-2; no clear D. The V and J ends lost 0 bases and 3 bases respectively, with 14 bases between them. The CDR3 is 15 residues long. Germline V gene sequence: CDR1 DFQATT, CDR2 SNEGSKA (reference sequence).

The V and J genes are TRBV29-1 and TRBJ1-3; no clear D gene. V dropped 0 bases and J dropped 1 base, with 13 bases sitting between them. Germline values: CDR1 SQVTM, CDR2 ANQGSEA. The CDR3 totals 16 residues. The CDR3 nucleotides are TGCAGCGTTGAAGATTACGGGGATTGGTCTGGAAACACCATATATTTT. This sequence encodes CSVEDYGDWSGNTIYF.

J is TRBJ2-5 and V is TRBV27; D not resolved. Germline V gene sequence: CDR1 MNHEY, CDR2 SMNVEV (reference sequence). Trimming stripped 3 bases from V and 0 bases from J, with 8 bases between. The CDR3 loop spans 14 amino acids. CDR3 bases: TGTGCCAGCAGTTTCTTGGCGGACCAAGAGACCCAGTACTTC. It yields the protein CASSFLADQETQYF.

V is TRBV25-1 and J is TRBJ2-3; 7 nucleotides agree with TRBD1. V trimming: 8 bases; J trimming: 4 bases; junction bases outside the gene matches: 12. Germline V lookup: CDR1 MGHDK, CDR2 SYGVNS. This CDR3 region has 15 residues. CDR3 residues: CASGTSTGYSDTQYF. The CDR3 DNA sequence: TGTGCCAGCGGAACTTCGACAGGGTATTCAGATACGCAGTATTTT.

The genes are TRBV29-1 and TRBJ2-1; no clear D. Per germline, CDR1 SQVTM and CDR2 ANQGSEA. This CDR3 is built from 11 residues. V was cut by 5 bases and J by 7 bases, with 9 bases left in between. In nucleotides, the CDR3 is TGCAGCGTTTTCGTCTCGAATGAGCAGTTCTTC. Encoded protein: CSVFVSNEQFF.

J is TRBJ2-1 and V is TRBV28, with 9 bases that match TRBD2. From germline, CDR1 is MDHEN and CDR2 SYDVKM. Germline trimming cut 2 bases from V and 7 bases from J; bases unmatched to any gene: 9. The CDR3 loop spans 16 amino acids. CDR3 in DNA: TGTGCCAGCAGTTTACCGGCGGGAGGGCCGGGGAATGAGCAGTTCTTC. It codes for CASSLPAGGPGNEQFF.

The chain combines TRBV13 with TRBJ1-2; 9 nucleotides agree with TRBD1. V gave up 4 bases and J gave up 4 bases; unmatched junction bases: 10. This CDR3 is built from 16 residues. CDR1 and CDR2 from the germline V gene are PRHDT and FYEKMQ (reference sequence). CDR3 sequence (DNA): TGTGCCAGCAGCTCGCTCAAACAGGGGGCTGGCTATGGCTACACCTTC. Translation: CASSSLKQGAGYGYTF.

V and J are TRBV29-1 and TRBJ2-5; possible D gene TRBD2, 6 bases. The CDR3 totals 15 residues. Trimming pared 3 bases from V and 5 bases from J, leaving 19 bases between. Germline V gene data show CDR1 as SQVTM and CDR2 as ANQGSEA. CDR3 sequence: CSVDRGGNPIETQYF. For the CDR3, the DNA is TGCAGCGTTGATCGGGGAGGAAATCCGATTGAGACCCAGTACTTC.

This clonotype is a singleton in its sample. The rearrangement links TRBV6-5 to TRBJ1-1; D call uncertain. The CDR3 is 12 residues long. V lost 6 bases and J lost 7, with 12 bases in between. Germline V gene sequence: CDR1 MNHEY, CDR2 SVGAGI. Written as DNA, the CDR3 is TGTGCCAGCAGCAATGACCCATTTGAAGCTTTCTTT. Its translation: CASSNDPFEAFF.

The J gene is TRBJ1-2, the V gene TRBV29-1; no firm D call. The germline V gene has CDR1 SQVTM and CDR2 ANQGSEA. This CDR3 region has 11 residues. Trimming shortened V by 4 bases and J by 8 bases, and 11 bases separated the two germline ends. The CDR3 spells CSVVESDGYTF. CDR3 nucleotides: TGCAGCGTTGTGGAAAGTGACGGCTACACCTTC.

V gene TRBV15 combines with J gene TRBJ2-1, with TRBD1 matching 10 bases. This CDR3 has 16 amino acids. Losses at the gene ends were 0 bases for V and 8 bases for J; bases not matched to a gene: 7. CDR1 is LNHNV, CDR2 YYDKDF, per germline (reference sequence). The DNA for the CDR3 is TGTGCCACCAGCAGAGATCGGACAGGGGGGTTGGATGAGCAGTTCTTC. This codes for CATSRDRTGGLDEQFF.

J is TRBJ2-1 and V is TRBV28; a weak D match, TRBD2 (6 bases). The CDR3 covers 17 residues. The V gene's germline CDR1 is MDHEN and CDR2 SYDVKM. Trimming removed 0 bases at V and 8 bases at J, with 20 bases between. CDR3 sequence: CASSLCPLSPGVYEQFF. CDR3 nucleotides: TGTGCCAGCAGTTTATGCCCCTTAAGCCCGGGAGTATATGAGCAGTTCTTC.

The genes are TRBV15 and TRBJ1-1, with D hard to call. CDR3 length: 12 residues. Germline values: CDR1 LNHNV, CDR2 YYDKDF (reference sequence). V was shortened by 3 bases and J by 10 bases, with 12 bases between the two germline ends. CDR3 sequence (DNA): TGTGCCACCAGCAGCTTGACGGGCGGAGCTTTCTTT. It translates to CATSSLTGGAFF.

This chain uses TRBV19 with TRBJ1-5, with 7 nucleotides matching TRBD1. Trimming removed 4 bases from V and 6 bases from J; junction bases left unmatched: 12. The CDR3 is 16 amino acids. CDR1 is LNHDA and CDR2 is SQIVND in the germline V gene (reference sequence). The CDR3 coding sequence is TGTGCCAGTAGTACGATAGGCCTCAGGGGGACTCAGCCCCAGCATTTT. Translated: CASSTIGLRGTQPQHF.

The J gene is TRBJ2-1, the V gene TRBV10-3; D gene uncertain. V was cut by 4 bases and J by 4 bases, with 5 bases left in between. Per the germline V gene, CDR1 is ENHRY and CDR2 is SYGVKD. The CDR3 extends over 12 amino acids. CDR3 nucleotides: TGTGCCATCAGTGGACAATACAATGAGCAGTTCTTC. The encoded protein is CAISGQYNEQFF.

J is TRBJ2-1 and V is TRBV5-1; 11 bases fit TRBD2. The CDR3 covers 15 residues. CDR1 and CDR2 from the germline V gene are SGHRS and YFSETQ. The ends lost 6 bases at V and 4 bases at J; junction bases unmatched: 6. CDR3 sequence: CASMDGTSGYNEQFF. The DNA for the CDR3 is TGCGCCAGCATGGACGGGACTAGCGGTTACAATGAGCAGTTCTTC.

This chain connects TRBV28 to TRBJ2-2; TRBD1 aligns across 7 bases. Unmatched junction bases numbered 2, after V lost 8 bases and J lost 5 bases. The germline gives CDR1 MDHEN, CDR2 SYDVKM. This CDR3 has 12 residues. The CDR3 region has the DNA TGTGCCAGCTACAGGGGAACCGGGGAGCTGTTTTTT. Translation: CASYRGTGELFF.

A single count supports this clonotype. The chain joins TRBV4-1 to TRBJ2-5; D is undetermined. Trimming shortened V by 0 bases and J by 5 bases, and 19 bases separated the two germline ends. Germline V CDR1 and CDR2: MGHRA, YSYEKL. The CDR3 extends over 17 amino acids. The DNA of the CDR3 is TGCGCCAGCAGCCAAGAAATAGGTCTAGTTGGTAGGGAGACCCAGTACTTC. Translating gives CASSQEIGLVGRETQYF.

V gene TRBV9 combines with J gene TRBJ2-5; the match to TRBD1 covers 11 bases. V gave up 3 bases and J gave up 6 bases; unmatched junction bases: 13. There are 17 residues in the CDR3. Germline CDR1 and CDR2: SGDLS and YYNGEE. The CDR3 is CASSAAPWGQGVKTQYF. The CDR3 DNA follows: TGTGCCAGCAGCGCTGCGCCTTGGGGACAGGGGGTAAAGACCCAGTACTTC.